These 7 T cell receptor beta chains originate from one sample sequenced in a study of T cell responses to AZD1222 COVID-19 vaccine. Sequencing used immunoSEQ multiplex PCR; TCRdb keeps in-frame clones, though not all of them. The table records about 76,000 clones, over 65% of them present only once. The specimen was peripheral blood, collected 28 days after the second dose of the MenACWY control vaccine. The origin of the receptors is an adult who received the MenACWY meningococcal vaccine as a control.

The sample holds a few counts of this clone. The J gene is TRBJ2-2, the V gene TRBV5-6; D is perhaps TRBD2 (6 bases). Trimming stripped 4 bases from V and 7 bases from J, with 20 bases between. This CDR3 has 16 residues. Germline V gene sequence: CDR1 SGHDT, CDR2 YYEEEE. The CDR3 region is CASSARPTRFSGELFF. DNA for the CDR3: TGTGCCAGCAGCGCCCGGCCGACTAGGTTCAGCGGGGAGCTGTTTTTT.

This clone was detected a few times. The V and J genes are TRBV6-1 and TRBJ1-6; weak D call: TRBD1 (6 bases). The V end was cut by 6 bases, the J end by 7 bases, with 13 bases between. Looked up from germline, CDR1 is MNHNS and CDR2 is SASEGT. The CDR3 is made up of 14 amino acids. In DNA, the CDR3 is TGTGCCAGCAGGTTAGGGGGGGAAAATTCACCCCTCCACTTT. Its translation: CASRLGGENSPLHF.

The genes are TRBV6-1 and TRBJ1-6; D is ambiguous. The length of the CDR3 is 15 residues. Looked up from germline, CDR1 is MNHNS and CDR2 is SASEGT. V was cut by 1 base and J by 10 bases, with 14 bases left in between. CDR3 residues: CASSEVWRGGSPLHF. CDR3 sequence (DNA): TGTGCCAGCAGTGAAGTGTGGCGCGGCGGCTCACCCCTCCACTTT.

The chain links TRBV6-5 to TRBJ2-1; D is undetermined. With 5 bases removed from V and 4 bases from J, the gap between germline ends came to 6 bases. The CDR3 spans 12 residues. Germline CDR1 MNHEY, CDR2 SVGAGI. The CDR3 region has the DNA TGTGCCAGCAGTCCTGAGTACAATGAGCAGTTCTTC. This encodes CASSPEYNEQFF.

This clone was seen just once. The chain recombines TRBV6-5 with TRBJ2-7; D may be TRBD1 (6 bases). This CDR3 comprises 14 residues. Trimming left V 5 bases short and J 2 bases short, with 13 bases between. Germline assignment: CDR1 MNHEY and CDR2 SVGAGI. CDR3 in amino acids: CASSQSGAPYEQYF. CDR3 nucleotide sequence: TGTGCCAGCAGTCAATCAGGGGCCCCCTACGAGCAGTACTTC.

This clone was seen more than once but under ten times. This chain uses TRBV5-8 with TRBJ2-1; D is undetermined. Per the germline V gene, CDR1 is SGHTS and CDR2 is YDEGEE. V dropped 0 bases and J dropped 5 bases, with 18 bases sitting between them. This CDR3 contains 17 residues. CDR3 protein: CASSLANFRRWDNEQFF. CDR3 coding DNA: TGTGCCAGCAGCTTGGCCAATTTTAGGCGATGGGACAATGAGCAGTTCTTC.

The CDR3 spells CASSPQSSGNTEAFF. The CDR3, as DNA: TGTGCCAGCAGCCCCCAATCGTCCGGAAACACTGAAGCTTTCTTT. This rearrangement joins TRBV28 to TRBJ1-1; D unclear. The CDR3 runs 15 residues. CDR1 is MDHEN and CDR2 is SYDVKM in the germline V gene. V lost 6 bases to trimming and J lost 2 bases, with 16 bases between them.